This note documents a single TCR beta chain sequence. The antigen remains unidentified. The repertoire was sequenced with immunoSEQ multiplex PCR; TCRdb's copy has only in-frame clones and lacks some. The sample lists fewer than 85,000 clones, around 95% occurring once. The entry originates in a study of cytomegalovirus exposure and HLA in healthy donors. Points from the study as a whole: In vitro work confirmed that a few CMV-associated chains recognize CMV antigens. The study listed some 160 cytomegalovirus-associated TCR beta chains.

The clonotype was recovered from a woman under 30 in good health and CMV-seronegative. The sequenced sample was PBMCs.

CDR3 protein: CASSQDVGTGSYEQYF. CDR3 coding DNA: TGTGCCAGCAGCCAAGATGTGGGGACAGGGTCCTACGAGCAGTACTTC. The genes are TRBV14 and TRBJ2-7; 9 bases agree with TRBD1. Trimming took 0 bases from V and 1 from J; bases not matched to a gene: 4. This CDR3 contains 16 residues. Germline V gene sequence: CDR1 SGHDN, CDR2 FVKESK.